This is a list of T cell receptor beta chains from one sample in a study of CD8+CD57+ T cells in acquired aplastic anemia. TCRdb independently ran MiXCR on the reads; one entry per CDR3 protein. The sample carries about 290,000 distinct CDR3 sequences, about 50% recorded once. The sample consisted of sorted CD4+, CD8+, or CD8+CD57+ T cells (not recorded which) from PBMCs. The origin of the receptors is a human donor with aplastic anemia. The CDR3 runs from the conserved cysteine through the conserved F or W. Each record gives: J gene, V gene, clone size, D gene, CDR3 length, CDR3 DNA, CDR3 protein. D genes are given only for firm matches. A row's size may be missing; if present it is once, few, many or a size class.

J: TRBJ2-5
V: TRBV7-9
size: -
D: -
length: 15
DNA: TGTGCCAGCAGCTTCGGGTTGGGGGAGCAAGAGACCCAGTACTTC
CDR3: CASSFGLGEQETQYF

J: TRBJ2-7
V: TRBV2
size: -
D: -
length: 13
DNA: TGTGCCAGCGCGGCGCGGGGCTCCTACGAGCAGTACTTC
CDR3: CASAARGSYEQYF

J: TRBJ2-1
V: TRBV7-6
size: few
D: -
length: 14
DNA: TGTGCCAGCAGCTTAGATCCCAGCTACAATGAGCAGTTCTTC
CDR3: CASSLDPSYNEQFF

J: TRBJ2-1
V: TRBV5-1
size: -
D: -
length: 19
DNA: TGCGCCAGCAGCTTGTCCGCGGGGGCTCCAAAGGGCTCCTACAATGAGCAGTTCTTC
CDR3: CASSLSAGAPKGSYNEQFF

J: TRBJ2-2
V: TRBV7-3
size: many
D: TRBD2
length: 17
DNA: TGTGCCAGCAGCGACCTGTTGCGGGAGGGCCGGTCCGGGGAGCTGTTTTTT
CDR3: CASSDLLREGRSGELFF

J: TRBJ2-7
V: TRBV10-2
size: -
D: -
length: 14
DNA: TGCGCCAGCACTACGTGGGGCTCTGCCTACGAGCAGTACTTC
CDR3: CASTTWGSAYEQYF

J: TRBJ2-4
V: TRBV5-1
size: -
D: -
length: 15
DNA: TGCGCCAGCAGGCTGGACTCCAATTCCGTAAACATTCAGTACTTC
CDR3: CASRLDSNSVNIQYF

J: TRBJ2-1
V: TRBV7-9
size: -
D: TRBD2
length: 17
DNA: TGTGCCAGCAGCCACAGTCCTGCGGGGGAGCTCTACAATGAGCAGTTCTTC
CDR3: CASSHSPAGELYNEQFF

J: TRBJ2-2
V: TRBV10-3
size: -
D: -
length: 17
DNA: TGTGCCATCAGTGAGTCGGAACTGGTTGCGAACACCGGGGAGCTGTTTTTT
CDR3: CAISESELVANTGELFF

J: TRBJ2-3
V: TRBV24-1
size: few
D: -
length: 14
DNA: TGTGCCACCAGTGAACGACGGTGGCCAGATACGCAGTATTTT
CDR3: CATSERRWPDTQYF

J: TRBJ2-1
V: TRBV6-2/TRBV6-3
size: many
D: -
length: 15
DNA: TGTGCCAGCAGTTACTCTGAGACATCGGTAAATGAGCAGTTCTTC
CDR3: CASSYSETSVNEQFF

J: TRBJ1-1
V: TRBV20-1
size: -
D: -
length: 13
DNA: TGCAGTGCTAGTCCGACCCTGCGCGGTGAAGCTTTCTTT
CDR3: CSASPTLRGEAFF

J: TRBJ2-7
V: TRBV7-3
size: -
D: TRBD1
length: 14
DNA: TGTGCCAGCAGCCGGACAGGGTCGGGCTACGAGCAGTGCTTC
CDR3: CASSRTGSGYEQCF

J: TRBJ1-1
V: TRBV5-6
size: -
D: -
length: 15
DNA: TGTGCCAGCAGCTTTGGGTTCCACGCGAACACTGAAGCTTTCTTT
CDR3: CASSFGFHANTEAFF

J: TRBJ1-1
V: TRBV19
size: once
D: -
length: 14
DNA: TGTGCCAGTATTCTCGGGGGGGGGAACACTGAAGCTTTCTTT
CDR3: CASILGGGNTEAFF

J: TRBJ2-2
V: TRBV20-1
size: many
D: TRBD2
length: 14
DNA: TGCAGTGCCGATAGCGGGTTGAACACCGGGGAGCTGTTTTTT
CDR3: CSADSGLNTGELFF

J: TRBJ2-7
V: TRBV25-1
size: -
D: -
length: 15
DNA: TGTGCCAGCAGTGAATATCTGCAGGGCGACTACGAGCAGTACTTC
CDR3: CASSEYLQGDYEQYF

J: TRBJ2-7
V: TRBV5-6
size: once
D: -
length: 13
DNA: TGTGCCAGCAGCCCGGGGGGCCGCAACGAGCAGTACTTC
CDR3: CASSPGGRNEQYF

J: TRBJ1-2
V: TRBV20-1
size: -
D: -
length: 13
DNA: TGCAGTGCCACTAAAGGGACACGAGGTGGCTACACCTTC
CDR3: CSATKGTRGGYTF

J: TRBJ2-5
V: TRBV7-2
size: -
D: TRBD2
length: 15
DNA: TGTGCCAGCAGCGCCCTTTGGACTAGGCAAGAGACCCAGTACTTC
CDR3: CASSALWTRQETQYF

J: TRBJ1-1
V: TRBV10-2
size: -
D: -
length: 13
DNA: TGCGCCAGCGCATTATCGACAGGTCCTGAAGCTTTCTTT
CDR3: CASALSTGPEAFF

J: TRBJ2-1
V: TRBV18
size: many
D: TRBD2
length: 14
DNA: TGTGCCAGCTCACCGGGACTAGCCTACAATGAGCAGTTCTTC
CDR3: CASSPGLAYNEQFF

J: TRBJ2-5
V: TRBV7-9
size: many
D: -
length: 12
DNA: TGTGCCAGCAGCCGGGACGGGGAGACCCAGTACTTC
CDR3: CASSRDGETQYF

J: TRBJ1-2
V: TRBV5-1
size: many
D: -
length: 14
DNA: TGCGCCAGCAGCGAACAGGGTCTCCTCTATGGCTACACCTTC
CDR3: CASSEQGLLYGYTF

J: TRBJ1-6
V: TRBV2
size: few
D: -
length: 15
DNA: -
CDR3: CACSASQDRVSPLHF

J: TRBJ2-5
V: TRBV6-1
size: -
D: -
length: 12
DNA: TGTGCCAGCAGTGAAGCGCGGGGGACCCAGTACTTC
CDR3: CASSEARGTQYF

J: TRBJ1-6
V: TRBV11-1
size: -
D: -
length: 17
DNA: TGTGCCAGCAGCCCTTTCATGGGGAGCTCCTATAATTCACCCCTCCACTTT
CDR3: CASSPFMGSSYNSPLHF

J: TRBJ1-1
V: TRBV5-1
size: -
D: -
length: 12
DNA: TGCGCCAGCAGCTTGTCGGACACTGAAGCTTTCTTT
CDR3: CASSLSDTEAFF

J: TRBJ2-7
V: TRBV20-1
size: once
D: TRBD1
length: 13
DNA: TGCAGTGCGATTCGACAGGGACCCTACGAGCAGTACTTC
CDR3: CSAIRQGPYEQYF

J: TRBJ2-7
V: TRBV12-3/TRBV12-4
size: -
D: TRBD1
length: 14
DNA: TGTGCCAGCATGAGAGACAGGGGCGTTCTAGAGCAGTACTTC
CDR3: CASMRDRGVLEQYF

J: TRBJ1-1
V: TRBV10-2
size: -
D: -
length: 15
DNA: TGCGCCAGCAGCCTTGGCGATCCCGGATGGCCTGAAGCTTTCTTT
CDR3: CASSLGDPGWPEAFF

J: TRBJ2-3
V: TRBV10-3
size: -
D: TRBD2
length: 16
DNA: TGTGCCATCATGGGGCGGGAGGAAACCGGGGCAGATACGCAGTATTTT
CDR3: CAIMGREETGADTQYF

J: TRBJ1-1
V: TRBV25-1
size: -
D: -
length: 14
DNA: TGTGCCAGCAGTGACTACGACCCGAACACTGAAGCTTTCTTT
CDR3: CASSDYDPNTEAFF

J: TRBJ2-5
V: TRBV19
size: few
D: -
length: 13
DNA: TGTGCCAGTAGCCGAGTGGGGCAAGAGACCCAGTACTTC
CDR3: CASSRVGQETQYF

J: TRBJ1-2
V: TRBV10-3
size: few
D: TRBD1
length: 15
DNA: TGTGCCATCAGTGAAAGGACAGGGGGAATTCATGGCTACACCTTC
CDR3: CAISERTGGIHGYTF

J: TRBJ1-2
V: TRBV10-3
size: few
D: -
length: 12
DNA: TGTGCCATCTCCGAGTTGGAGGATGGCTACACCTTC
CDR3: CAISELEDGYTF

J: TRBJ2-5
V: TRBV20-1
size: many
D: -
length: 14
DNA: TGCAGTGCTAGTGGAGACTTCTTCGGAGAGACCCAGTACTTC
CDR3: CSASGDFFGETQYF

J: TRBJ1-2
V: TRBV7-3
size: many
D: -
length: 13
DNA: TGTGCCAGCAGCGCCCAGGGGTTCATCGACTACACCTTC
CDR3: CASSAQGFIDYTF

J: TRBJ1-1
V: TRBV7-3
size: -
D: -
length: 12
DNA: TGTGCCAGCAGGCCCGAGGGGGGCGAAGCTTTCTTC
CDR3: CASRPEGGEAFF

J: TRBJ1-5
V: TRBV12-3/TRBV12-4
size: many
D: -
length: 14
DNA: TGTGCCAGCAGTTTGTTAGGAAGCAATCAGCCCCAGCATTTT
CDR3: CASSLLGSNQPQHF

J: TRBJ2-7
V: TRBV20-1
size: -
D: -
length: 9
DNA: TGCAGTGCTAGAGCCAGGGGGGGTTTC
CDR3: CSARARGGF

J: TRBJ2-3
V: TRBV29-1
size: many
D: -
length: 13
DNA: TGCAGCGTTGCCCCCGGACAGCCAGATACGCAGTATTTT
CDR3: CSVAPGQPDTQYF

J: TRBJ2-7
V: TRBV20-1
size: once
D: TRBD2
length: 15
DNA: TGCAGTGCTAGAGATAGGCTAGCGGGCCTACACGAGCAGTACTTC
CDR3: CSARDRLAGLHEQYF

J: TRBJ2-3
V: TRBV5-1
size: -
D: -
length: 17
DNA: TGCGCCAGCAGCTTGGACCCCGGGACTTCCACGGCAGATACGCAGTATTTT
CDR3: CASSLDPGTSTADTQYF

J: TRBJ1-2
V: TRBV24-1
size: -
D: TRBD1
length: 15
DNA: TGTGCCACCAGTGATCCTACAGGGGGTGGGAATGGCTACACCTTC
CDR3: CATSDPTGGGNGYTF

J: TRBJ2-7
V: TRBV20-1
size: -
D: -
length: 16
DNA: TGCAGTGCTAGAGGGGGAGGGGGGGAGAGCTCCTACGAGCAGTACTTC
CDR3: CSARGGGGESSYEQYF